This T cell receptor beta chain was recorded in a study of read filtering for tumor transcriptome and immune sequencing. Regarding the study as a whole: The sorted CD138-negative fraction was a mixed bone marrow immune population, not purified T cells. Correlation between methods rose after single-read clonotypes were removed.

From about 400 ng of RNA, a library with molecular barcoded alpha/delta and beta/gamma adaptors was made. TCRdb fed the reads into MiXCR, producing one record per CDR3 protein. The table shows around 130,000 distinct CDR3 sequences, with 10% to 15% occurring only once. As concerns this clonotype: Antigen: not known. This could be a read error, since a much larger clone is one nucleotide away.

Every patient had bone marrow sampled while the disease was active. Input material: a population of CD138-negative cells sorted from bone marrow. The source is a donor at least 40 years old with multiple myeloma.

This CDR3 reads CSAGVTGRPDTQYF. In DNA, the CDR3 is TGCAGTGCTGGAGTTACCGGGAGGCCAGATACGCAGTATTTT. This chain connects TRBV20-1 to TRBJ2-3; 7 bases are shared with TRBD2. V dropped 5 bases and J dropped 4; count of bases not matched to a gene: 9. CDR1 and CDR2 (germline): DFQATT, SNEGSKA (reference sequence). The length of the CDR3 is 14 residues.